This T cell receptor (beta chain) was identified in a study of breast tumors, draining lymph nodes, adjacent tissues. Study observations and caveats: Findings are consistent with lymph node origin and intratumoral expansion of most tumor T cells. Luminal-like breast cancer showed significantly higher tumor–nontumor repertoire similarity than basal-like. Tumors had less TCR diversity than lymph nodes, more than nontumor tissue.

The V gene's germline CDR1 is SNHLY and CDR2 FYNNEI. V dropped 6 bases and J dropped 1 base, with 9 bases sitting between them. This CDR3 region has 13 residues. This clonotype appeared many times. What it binds is unknown. One entry per CDR3 protein, called by TCRdb with MiXCR from the multiplex PCR reads. The data hold approximately 60,000 distinct CDR3 sequences, with approximately 62% observed a single time. The material sequenced was breast tumor tissue. The clonotype was recovered from a female donor with breast cancer. Some clones in this sample may be carry-over from other donors' samples. The genes are TRBV2 and TRBJ2-5; a weak D match, TRBD2 (6 bases). The CDR3 DNA is TGTGCCAGCAGGGAGGGGCTCCAAGAGACCCAGTACTTC. This translates into CASREGLQETQYF. Looking up the rest from reference TRBV2 and TRBJ2-5 gives the full variable domain: EPEVTQTPSHQVTQMGQEVILRCVPISNHLYFYWYRQILGQKVEFLVSFYNNEISEKSEIFDDQFSVERPDGSNFTLKIRSTKLEDSAMYFCASREGLQETQYFGPGTRLLVL.